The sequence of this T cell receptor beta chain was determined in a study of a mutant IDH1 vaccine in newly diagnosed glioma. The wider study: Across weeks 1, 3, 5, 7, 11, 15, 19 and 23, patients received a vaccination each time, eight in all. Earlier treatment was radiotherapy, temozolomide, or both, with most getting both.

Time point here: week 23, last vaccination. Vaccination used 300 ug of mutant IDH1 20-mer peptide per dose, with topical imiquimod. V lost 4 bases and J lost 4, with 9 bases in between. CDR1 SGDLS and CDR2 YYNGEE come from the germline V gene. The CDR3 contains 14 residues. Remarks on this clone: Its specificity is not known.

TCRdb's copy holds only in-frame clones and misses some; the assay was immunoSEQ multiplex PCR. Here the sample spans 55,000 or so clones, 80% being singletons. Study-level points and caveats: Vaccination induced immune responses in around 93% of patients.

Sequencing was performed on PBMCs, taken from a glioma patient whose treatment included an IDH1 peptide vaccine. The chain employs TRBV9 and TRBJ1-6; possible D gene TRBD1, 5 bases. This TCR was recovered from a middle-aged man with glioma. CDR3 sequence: CASSIRQYNSPLHF. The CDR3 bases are TGTGCCAGCAGCATACGACAGTATAATTCACCCCTCCACTTT.